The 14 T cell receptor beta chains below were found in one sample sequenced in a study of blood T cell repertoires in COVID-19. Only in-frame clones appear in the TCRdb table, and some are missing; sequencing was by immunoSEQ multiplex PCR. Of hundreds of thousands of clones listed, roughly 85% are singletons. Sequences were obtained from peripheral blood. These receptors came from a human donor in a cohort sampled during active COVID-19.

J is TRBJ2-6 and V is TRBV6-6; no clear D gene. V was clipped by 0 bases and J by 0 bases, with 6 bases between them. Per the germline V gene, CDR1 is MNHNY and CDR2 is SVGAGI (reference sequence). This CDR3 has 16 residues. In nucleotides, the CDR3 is TGTGCCAGCAGTTACTCGGGCAGCTCTGGGGCCAACGTCCTGACTTTC. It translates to CASSYSGSSGANVLTF.

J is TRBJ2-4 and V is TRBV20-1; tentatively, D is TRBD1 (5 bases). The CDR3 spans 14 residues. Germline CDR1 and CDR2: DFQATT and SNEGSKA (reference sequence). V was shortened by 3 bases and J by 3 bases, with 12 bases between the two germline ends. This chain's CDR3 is CSASPGSDKNIQYF. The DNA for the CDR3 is TGCAGTGCTAGTCCAGGGTCGGACAAAAACATTCAGTACTTC.

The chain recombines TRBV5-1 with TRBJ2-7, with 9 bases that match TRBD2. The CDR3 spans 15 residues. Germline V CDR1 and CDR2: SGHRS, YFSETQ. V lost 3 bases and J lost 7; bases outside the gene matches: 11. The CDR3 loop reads CASSSFSGSGMEQYF. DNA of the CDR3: TGCGCCAGCAGCTCCTTTAGCGGGAGTGGGATGGAGCAGTACTTC.

CDR3: CASSVGDSFSYGYTF. CDR3 coding DNA: TGTGCCAGCAGCGTAGGGGACAGCTTTTCCTATGGCTACACCTTC. This chain joins TRBV9 and TRBJ1-2; 7 nucleotides agree with TRBD1. CDR1 is SGDLS, CDR2 YYNGEE, per germline. J lost 4 bases, V lost 0 bases, and 6 bases had no gene match. The CDR3 runs 15 residues.

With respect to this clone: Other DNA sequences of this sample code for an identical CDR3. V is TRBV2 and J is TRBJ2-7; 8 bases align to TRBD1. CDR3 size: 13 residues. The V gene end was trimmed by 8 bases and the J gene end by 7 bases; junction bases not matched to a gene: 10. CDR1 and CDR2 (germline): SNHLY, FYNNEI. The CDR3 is CASRGQGVSEQYF. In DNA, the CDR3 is TGTGCCAGCCGTGGACAGGGAGTGAGTGAGCAGTACTTC.

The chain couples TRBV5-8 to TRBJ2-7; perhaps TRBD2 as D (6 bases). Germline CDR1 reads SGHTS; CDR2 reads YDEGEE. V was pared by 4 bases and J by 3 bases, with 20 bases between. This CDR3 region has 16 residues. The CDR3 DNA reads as TGTGCCAGCAGCGCCCCGTACACGGGAGCGGTCTACGAGCAGTACTTC. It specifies CASSAPYTGAVYEQYF.

As DNA, the CDR3 is TGCGCCAGCGGCGGGATGGATGGGATGAACACTGAAGCTTTCTTT. Protein sequence: CASGGMDGMNTEAFF. The rearrangement uses TRBV5-1 and TRBJ1-1; D gene unclear. V lost 7 bases and J 0 bases, leaving 16 bases between the germline ends. From germline, CDR1 is SGHRS and CDR2 YFSETQ. This CDR3 contains 15 residues.

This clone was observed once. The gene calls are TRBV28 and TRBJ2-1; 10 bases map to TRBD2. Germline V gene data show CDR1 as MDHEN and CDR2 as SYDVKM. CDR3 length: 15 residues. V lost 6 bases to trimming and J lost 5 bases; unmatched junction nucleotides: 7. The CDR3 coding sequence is TGTGCCAGCAGAAATAGCGGGAGGACAAACAATGAGCAGTTCTTC. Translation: CASRNSGRTNNEQFF.

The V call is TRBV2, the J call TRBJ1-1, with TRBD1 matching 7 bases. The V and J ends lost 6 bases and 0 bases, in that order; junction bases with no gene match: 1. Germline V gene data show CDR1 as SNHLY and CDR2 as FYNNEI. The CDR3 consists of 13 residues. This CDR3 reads CASRQGMNTEAFF. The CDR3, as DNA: TGTGCCAGCAGACAGGGGATGAACACTGAAGCTTTCTTT.

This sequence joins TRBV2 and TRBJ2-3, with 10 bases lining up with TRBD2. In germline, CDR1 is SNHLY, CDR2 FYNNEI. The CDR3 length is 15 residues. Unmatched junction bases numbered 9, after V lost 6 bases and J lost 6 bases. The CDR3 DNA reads TGTGCCAGCAGGGGTAGCGGGGGGATGGTTGATACGCAGTATTTT. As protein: CASRGSGGMVDTQYF. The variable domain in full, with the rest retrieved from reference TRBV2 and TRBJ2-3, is EPEVTQTPSHQVTQMGQEVILRCVPISNHLYFYWYRQILGQKVEFLVSFYNNEISEKSEIFDDQFSVERPDGSNFTLKIRSTKLEDSAMYFCASRGSGGMVDTQYFGPGTRLTVL.

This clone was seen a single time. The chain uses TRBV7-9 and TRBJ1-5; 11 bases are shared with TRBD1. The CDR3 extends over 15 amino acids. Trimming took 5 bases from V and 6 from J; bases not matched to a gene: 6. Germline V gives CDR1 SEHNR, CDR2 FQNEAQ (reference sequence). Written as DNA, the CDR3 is TGTGCCAGCAGCAGCGGGACAGGGGGAGGTCAGCCCCAGCATTTT. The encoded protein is CASSSGTGGGQPQHF.

DNA for the CDR3: TGTGCCAGCAGCGGTAGCGGGATATACAATGAGCAGTTCTTC. Encoded protein: CASSGSGIYNEQFF. The genes are TRBV9 and TRBJ2-1, with 8 nucleotides matching TRBD2. Germline assignment: CDR1 SGDLS and CDR2 YYNGEE. The V gene end was trimmed by 3 bases and the J gene end by 4 bases; junction bases not matched to a gene: 3. CDR3 size: 14 residues.

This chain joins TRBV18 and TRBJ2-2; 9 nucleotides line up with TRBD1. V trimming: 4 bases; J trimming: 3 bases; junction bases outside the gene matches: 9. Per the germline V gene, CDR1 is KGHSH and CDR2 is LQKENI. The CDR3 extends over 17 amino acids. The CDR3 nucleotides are TGTGCCAGCTCACACAGAGGGAGGACAGGGGACACCGGGGAGCTGTTTTTT. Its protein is CASSHRGRTGDTGELFF.

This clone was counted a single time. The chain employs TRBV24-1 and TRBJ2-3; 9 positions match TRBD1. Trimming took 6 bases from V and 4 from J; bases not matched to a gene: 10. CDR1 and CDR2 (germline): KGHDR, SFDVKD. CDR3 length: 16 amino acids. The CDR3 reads CATSLSGQGLADTQYF. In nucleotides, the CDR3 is TGTGCCACCAGTCTTTCGGGACAGGGTCTGGCAGATACGCAGTATTTT.